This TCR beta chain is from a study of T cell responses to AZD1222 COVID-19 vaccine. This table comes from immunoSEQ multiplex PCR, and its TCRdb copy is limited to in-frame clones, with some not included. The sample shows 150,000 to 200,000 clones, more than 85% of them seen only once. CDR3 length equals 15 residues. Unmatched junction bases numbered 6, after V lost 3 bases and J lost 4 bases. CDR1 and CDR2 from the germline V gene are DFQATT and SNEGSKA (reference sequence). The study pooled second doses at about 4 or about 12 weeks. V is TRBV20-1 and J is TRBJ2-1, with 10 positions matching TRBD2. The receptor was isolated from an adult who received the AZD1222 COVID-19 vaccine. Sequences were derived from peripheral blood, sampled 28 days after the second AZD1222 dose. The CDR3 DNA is TGCAGTGCTAGTACAGCGGGGGGGCTGTACAATGAGCAGTTCTTC. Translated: CSASTAGGLYNEQFF.